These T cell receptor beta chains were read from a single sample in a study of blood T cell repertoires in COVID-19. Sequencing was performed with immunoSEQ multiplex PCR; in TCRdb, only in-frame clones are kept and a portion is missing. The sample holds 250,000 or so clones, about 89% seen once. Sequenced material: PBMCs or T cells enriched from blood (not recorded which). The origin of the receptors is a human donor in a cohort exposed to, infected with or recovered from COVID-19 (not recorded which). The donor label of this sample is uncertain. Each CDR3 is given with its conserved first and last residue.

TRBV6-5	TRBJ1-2	CASSYYVGQQYGYTF
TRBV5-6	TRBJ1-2	CASSWTGEKGNYGYTF
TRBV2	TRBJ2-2	CASSEVTGNTGELFF
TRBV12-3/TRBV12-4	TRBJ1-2	CASSTISGYGYTF
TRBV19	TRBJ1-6	CASNRAGSPLHF
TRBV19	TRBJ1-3	CASSTGRDRGNTIYF
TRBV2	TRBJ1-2	CASSGGGRGQHYGYTF
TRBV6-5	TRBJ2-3	CASSITTGNADTQYF
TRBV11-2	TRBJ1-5	CASSLDLLSGGNQPQHF
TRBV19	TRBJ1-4	CASSIDGVYEKLFF
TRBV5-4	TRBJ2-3	CASSRSGGASPSTDTQYF
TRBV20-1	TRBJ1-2	CSASPSRGNYGYTF
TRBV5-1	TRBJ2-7	CASTPGVGGGLFGEQYF
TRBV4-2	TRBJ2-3	CASSQNPGLAGARESTDTQYF
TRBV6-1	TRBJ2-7	CASRYGLRYEQYF
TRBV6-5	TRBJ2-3	CASSLQTPGDTQYF
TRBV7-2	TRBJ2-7	CASGLGQGTHYEQYF
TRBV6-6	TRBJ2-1	CASSPSGGAISYNEQFF
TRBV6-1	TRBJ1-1	CASSEVAGLNTEAFF
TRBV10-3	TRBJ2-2	CAISPGLGRNGELFF
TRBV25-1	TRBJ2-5	CASSESRMSGQETQYF
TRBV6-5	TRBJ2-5	CASNSRGGHETQYF
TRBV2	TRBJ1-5	CASTGLRNQPQHF
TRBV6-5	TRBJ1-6	CASTYSRRQLNSPLHF
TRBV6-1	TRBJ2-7	CASRAGQGVREQYF
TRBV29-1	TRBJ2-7	CSVEDRTGGFHEQYF
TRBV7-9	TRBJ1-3	CASSLQGLSGNTIYF
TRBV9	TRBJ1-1	CASSVEGANTEAFF
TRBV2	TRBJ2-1	CASISRQYNEQFF
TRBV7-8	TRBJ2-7	CASSFTGVREQYF
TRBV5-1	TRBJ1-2	CASSLQDRVNGYTF
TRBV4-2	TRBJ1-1	CASNKRTGGNTEAFF
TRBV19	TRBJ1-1	CASSIGQGRYTEAFF